The 15 T cell receptor beta chains below all came from one sample that was sequenced in a study of preoperative IRX-2 immunotherapy in early breast cancer. Measured with immunoSEQ multiplex PCR; TCRdb has only the in-frame clones, and not every one. Of around 28,000 clones in the sample, around 87% were seen once. The treatment was: preoperative locoregional IRX-2 cytokine immunotherapy. The sample was acquired from a patient treated with IRX-2 immunotherapy. These receptors originate from a human donor with breast cancer.

This clone showed up just once. This chain joins TRBV19 and TRBJ1-5; weak D call: TRBD1 (5 bases). V was cut by 3 bases and J by 11 bases, with 8 bases left in between. Germline CDR1 LNHDA, CDR2 SQIVND (reference sequence). This CDR3 is built from 11 residues. The CDR3 region has the DNA TGTGCCAGTAGTATGGGGGGGACCCAGCATTTT. It yields the protein CASSMGGTQHF.

The chain has TRBV11-2 and TRBJ2-1; 7 positions agree with TRBD1. V dropped 5 bases and J dropped 6; count of bases not matched to a gene: 4. The germline V gene encodes CDR1 SGHAT and CDR2 FQNNGV. The CDR3 loop spans 13 amino acids. The CDR3 region is CASSARDSNEQFF. CDR3 DNA: TGTGCCAGCAGCGCTCGGGACAGCAATGAGCAGTTCTTC.

This clone was detected only a few times. This sequence joins TRBV28 and TRBJ2-5; 8 bases align to TRBD1. J was trimmed by 4 bases and V by 11 bases; bases with no gene match: 12. Germline V gene data show CDR1 as MDHEN and CDR2 as SYDVKM. The CDR3 is 14 residues long. The CDR3 nucleotides read TGTGCCGCTCACGGGTCAGGGGGCACAGAGACCCAGTACTTC. It specifies CAAHGSGGTETQYF.

The chain joins TRBV19 to TRBJ2-7, with 7 bases fitting TRBD1. V shed 5 bases and J 4 bases; nucleotides not matched to a gene: 8. This CDR3 region has 14 residues. CDR1 is LNHDA and CDR2 is SQIVND in the germline V gene (reference sequence). The CDR3 DNA reads as TGTGCCAGTAGTTCCGGGACAGAGCCTTACGAGCAGTACTTC. It specifies CASSSGTEPYEQYF.

In regard to this clone: One end of the junction does not line up with germline, which may come from a read error. The chain links TRBV20-1 to TRBJ1-1, with unresolved D. CDR1 is DFQATT, CDR2 SNEGSKA, per germline (reference sequence). This CDR3 contains 11 residues. Written as DNA, the CDR3 is TGCAGTGCTGGAGAGAACACTGAAGCTTTCTTT. Protein sequence: CSAGENTEAFF.

V and J are TRBV10-2 and TRBJ2-3; 10 bases fit TRBD2. V shed 5 bases and J 3 bases; nucleotides not matched to a gene: 5. The CDR3 has 15 residues. Germline lookup yields CDR1 WSHSY and CDR2 SAAADI. Written as DNA, the CDR3 is TGCGCCAGCAGTATTCTAGCGGGAGCGACAGATACGCAGTATTTT. Encoded protein: CASSILAGATDTQYF.

This chain joins TRBV7-7 and TRBJ2-2; D gene unclear. V shed 1 base and J shed 1 base, with 4 bases lying between them. The CDR3 runs 14 residues. Per germline, CDR1 SSHAT and CDR2 FNYEAQ (reference sequence). CDR3 sequence (DNA): TGTGCCAGCAGCTTAGGCAGGAACACCGGGGAGCTGTTTTTT. This gives the protein CASSLGRNTGELFF. Together with reference TRBV7-7 and TRBJ2-2, the CDR3 gives the full variable domain: GAGVSQSPRYKVTKRGQDVTLRCDPISSHATLYWYQQALGQGPEFLTYFNYEAQPDKSGLPSDRFSAERPEGSISTLTIQRTEQRDSAMYRCASSLGRNTGELFFGEGSRLTVL.

This clone was recorded once. The V call is TRBV29-1, the J call TRBJ2-2; D is uncertain. This CDR3 has 14 residues. V was trimmed by 6 bases and J by 0 bases, leaving 11 bases between them. Germline V CDR1 and CDR2: SQVTM, ANQGSEA. The CDR3 here is CSVGSFANTGELFF. The DNA for the CDR3 is TGCAGCGTAGGGTCGTTCGCGAACACCGGGGAGCTGTTTTTT.

The V gene is TRBV10-2, the J gene TRBJ1-3; TRBD1 is a possible D gene (6 bases). Trimming took 3 bases from V and 4 from J, leaving 13 bases between them. This CDR3 is built from 15 residues. CDR1 and CDR2 (germline): WSHSY, SAAADI. This chain's CDR3 is CASSDQGTKGNTIYF. The CDR3 region has the DNA TGCGCCAGCAGTGACCAGGGGACAAAGGGAAACACCATATATTTT.

This clone was picked up one time. The V call is TRBV9, the J call TRBJ2-1, with TRBD2 identical over 7 bases. Germline trimming cut 0 bases from V and 12 bases from J; bases unmatched to any gene: 3. The CDR3 has 12 amino acids. Germline V gene sequence: CDR1 SGDLS, CDR2 YYNGEE. CDR3 residues: CASSVAGGGQFF. The CDR3 nucleotides are TGTGCCAGCAGCGTAGCTGGGGGGGGGCAGTTCTTC.

CDR3: CASSSRDSLAYEQYF. For the CDR3, the DNA is TGTGCCAGCAGCAGCCGGGACAGCCTCGCCTACGAGCAGTACTTC. The chain carries TRBV7-9 and TRBJ2-7, with 7 bases matching TRBD1. V was clipped by 5 bases and J by 2 bases; unmatched bases: 9. CDR1 is SEHNR, CDR2 FQNEAQ, per germline (reference sequence). CDR3 length: 15 residues. The variable domain in full, with the rest retrieved from reference TRBV7-9 and TRBJ2-7, is DTGVSQNPRHKITKRGQNVTFRCDPISEHNRLYWYRQTLGQGPEFLTYFQNEAQLEKSRLLSDRFSAERPKGSFSTLEIQRTEQGDSAMYLCASSSRDSLAYEQYFGPGTRLTVT.

The V and J genes are TRBV27 and TRBJ2-1; 11 bases map to TRBD2. Trimming at V came to 8 bases and at J to 2 bases, leaving 5 bases not matched to a gene. The CDR3 consists of 15 residues. CDR1 is MNHEY and CDR2 is SMNVEV in the germline V gene (reference sequence). The DNA for the CDR3 is TGTGCCAGCCGTAGTAGCGGGGGGGCCTACAATGAGCAGTTCTTC. As protein: CASRSSGGAYNEQFF.

The V and J genes are TRBV4-3 and TRBJ2-5; 8 bases fit TRBD2. CDR1 LGHNA and CDR2 YSLEER come from the germline V gene. This CDR3 has 16 amino acids. The V and J ends lost 0 bases and 5 bases, in that order; junction bases with no gene match: 8. This chain's CDR3 is CASSQDLNGGAETQYF. The CDR3 nucleotides read TGCGCCAGCAGCCAAGATCTTAACGGGGGGGCCGAGACCCAGTACTTC.

J is TRBJ2-7 and V is TRBV27; D might be TRBD1 or TRBD2, each matching 5 bases. The CDR3 is 12 amino acids. Trimming pared 5 bases from V and 6 bases from J, leaving 11 bases between. Germline V gene data show CDR1 as MNHEY and CDR2 as SMNVEV (reference sequence). CDR3: CASSQQGREQYF. The CDR3 DNA is TGTGCCAGCAGTCAGCAGGGACGCGAGCAGTACTTC.

J is TRBJ1-2 and V is TRBV5-1, with D maybe TRBD1 (5 bases). Germline CDR1 SGHRS, CDR2 YFSETQ. CDR3 size: 14 residues. Trimming stripped 6 bases from V and 2 bases from J, with 14 bases between. The CDR3 spells CASTSPAGNYGYTF. The CDR3, as DNA: TGCGCCAGCACATCCCCCGCAGGGAACTATGGCTACACCTTC.